The next 7 T cell receptor beta chains were all read from a single sample in a study of blood T cell repertoires in COVID-19. The table came from immunoSEQ multiplex PCR; TCRdb's copy has only in-frame clones and leaves some out. The table has over 130,000 clones, 80% to 85% seen once; the top ten hold 3.5% to 4.5%. Sequenced sample: peripheral blood. These receptors all come from a woman between 55 and 75 years old with acute or convalescent COVID-19.

The chain has TRBV21-1 and TRBJ2-2; the D call in the table, TRBD2, was not verified against the DNA. TRBV21-1 is a known pseudogene. There are 15 residues in the CDR3. CDR3 protein: CASPRVRFNTGELFF. The DNA for the CDR3 is TGTGCCAGCCCCCGGGTCAGATTCAACACCGGGGAGCTGTTTTTT.

The gene calls are TRBV28 and TRBJ2-5; tentatively, D is TRBD2 (5 bases). Germline V gene data show CDR1 as MDHEN and CDR2 as SYDVKM. The CDR3 contains 13 residues. Trimming took off 3 bases at V and 5 bases at J, with 10 bases between the two ends. The CDR3 spells CASSLASLETQYF. The CDR3 DNA reads TGTGCCAGCAGTTTGGCTAGCCTGGAGACCCAGTACTTC.

V gene TRBV28 combines with J gene TRBJ1-3; 8 nucleotides align to TRBD1. Germline loops: CDR1 MDHEN, CDR2 SYDVKM. The CDR3 runs 15 residues. V dropped 6 bases and J dropped 2; count of bases not matched to a gene: 6. The CDR3 DNA is TGTGCCAGCAGGGGACCCAGGGGGCCTGGAAACACCATATATTTT. This sequence encodes CASRGPRGPGNTIYF.

The chain recombines TRBV10-1 with TRBJ2-1, with 7 positions matching TRBD2. V lost 2 bases and J lost 8; bases outside the gene matches: 12. Per germline, CDR1 WNHNN and CDR2 SYGVQD (reference sequence). The CDR3 sequence is 16 residues long. The CDR3 region has the DNA TGCGCCAGCAGTGAGGCGGGGCAGCCTGGGGGGGATGAGCAGTTCTTC. It translates to CASSEAGQPGGDEQFF.

This chain connects TRBV28 to TRBJ1-5, with a tentative D call TRBD1 (5 bases). Germline CDR1 and CDR2: MDHEN and SYDVKM. Between the trimmed V and J ends, which lost 4 bases and 7 bases, there was a span of 20 bases. This CDR3 region has 16 residues. CDR3 residues: CASSSLSRVSRQPQHF. The CDR3 DNA follows: TGTGCCAGCAGTTCGCTCTCCAGGGTTTCACGCCAGCCCCAGCATTTT.

This chain uses TRBV28 with TRBJ1-2, with D possibly being TRBD1 (5 bases). V lost 8 bases to trimming and J lost 4 bases, with 14 bases between them. This CDR3 region has 13 residues. Germline CDR1 reads MDHEN; CDR2 reads SYDVKM. CDR3 sequence: CASGTLLAYGYTF. In DNA, the CDR3 is TGTGCCAGCGGGACTCTCCTTGCCTATGGCTACACCTTC.

The chain carries TRBV30 and TRBJ2-3; 14 bases line up with TRBD2. The J segment lost 6 bases and the V segment lost 8 bases, leaving 4 bases of the junction unmatched. The V gene's germline CDR1 is GTSNPN and CDR2 SVGIG (reference sequence). The CDR3 covers 13 residues. The CDR3 DNA sequence: TGTGCCAGAGGGACTAGCGGGAGTGATACGCAGTATTTT. Protein: CARGTSGSDTQYF.